In this sample, the clone carrying this TCR beta chain turned up once. Seattle's enrolled individuals joined amid active infection and were then monitored longitudinally. The V gene lost 5 bases and the J gene lost 4 bases, with 17 bases spanning the gap. The CDR3 has 15 amino acids. Germline V gene sequence: CDR1 SGHAT, CDR2 FQNNGV. The authors' processing: Estimation of nucleated cell counts was performed using reference gene primer amplification. Only in-frame clones appear in the TCRdb table, and some are missing; sequencing was by immunoSEQ multiplex PCR. V and J calls and clone size follow that table, whereas D and trimming were derived from the DNA. This table has 200,000 to 300,000 clones, 81% appearing once. The data originate from a study of blood T cell repertoires in COVID-19. The overall study: Both acute and convalescent COVID-19 samples were obtained from the United States, Italy and Spain. T cells, B-cell-depleted T cells, or PBMCs provided the cDNA or gDNA that served as material.

Sequencing was carried out using peripheral blood. This sequence joins TRBV11-2 and TRBJ1-1; no clear D gene. This clonotype was sampled from a woman aged 80 or older with COVID-19, enrolled during active disease. The CDR3 DNA reads TGTGCCAGCAGCCCCCCTTTCCTCTCGGGCACTGAAGCTTTCTTT. This translates into CASSPPFLSGTEAFF.